These 27 T cell receptor beta chains came from one sample sequenced in a study of T cell responses to AZD1222 COVID-19 vaccine. Profiled with immunoSEQ multiplex PCR; TCRdb holds only in-frame clones, not every one. The sample includes more than 95,000 clones, around 87% of them seen just once. The source was peripheral blood, collected on day 0 of AZD1222 vaccination. These receptors originate from an adult in good health.

V usage is TRBV20-1 and J usage is TRBJ2-5, with TRBD2 matching over 10 bases. V dropped 3 bases and J dropped 6; count of bases not matched to a gene: 7. The CDR3 loop spans 14 amino acids. Germline values: CDR1 DFQATT, CDR2 SNEGSKA (reference sequence). The CDR3 loop reads CSASRTSGGKTQYF. The CDR3 nucleotides read TGCAGTGCTAGTCGGACTAGCGGTGGAAAGACCCAGTACTTC.

V usage is TRBV5-1 and J usage is TRBJ2-5; D uncertain. CDR3 size: 14 residues. Germline V CDR1 and CDR2: SGHRS, YFSETQ. The V end lost 4 bases, the J end lost 0 bases, and 10 bases lay between the germline ends. CDR3 nucleotides: TGCGCCAGCAGCAGGCAAGGGTACCAAGAGACCCAGTACTTC. Protein: CASSRQGYQETQYF.

The gene calls are TRBV21-1 and TRBJ1-4. TRBV21-1 is a recognized pseudogene. The CDR3 runs to 14 residues. The CDR3 spells CASALGRGGEKLFF. CDR3 coding DNA: TGTGCCAGCGCCTTGGGCAGGGGGGGTGAAAAACTGTTTTTT.

V usage is TRBV4-2 and J usage is TRBJ2-3, with 13 positions matching TRBD2. The CDR3 loop spans 18 amino acids. After removal of 0 bases from V and 2 bases from J, the junction contained 5 bases not matched to a gene. Germline CDR1 reads LGHNA; CDR2 reads YNFKEQ. CDR3: CASSQDPGLAGDTDTQYF. The CDR3 bases are TGTGCCAGCAGCCAAGATCCCGGACTAGCGGGGGACACAGATACGCAGTATTTT.

The CDR3 bases are TGTGCCAGCAGTGATCAGGGGGCAGGCTACGAGCAGTACTTC. This sequence encodes CASSDQGAGYEQYF. The V gene is TRBV2, the J gene TRBJ2-7; TRBD1 matches at 8 bases. V trimming: 3 bases; J trimming: 3 bases; junction bases outside the gene matches: 4. The germline gives CDR1 SNHLY, CDR2 FYNNEI. This CDR3 is built from 14 residues.

The rearrangement uses TRBV5-1 and TRBJ2-1; tentatively, D is TRBD1 (5 bases). The CDR3 totals 14 residues. Germline V gene lookup returns CDR1 SGHRS and CDR2 YFSETQ. V dropped 5 bases and J dropped 2 bases, with 11 bases sitting between them. The CDR3 DNA follows: TGCGCCAGCAGGGATCAGGGAACCTACAATGAGCAGTTCTTC. Translated: CASRDQGTYNEQFF.

CDR3: CATSDPGDIYNEQFF. The DNA for the CDR3 is TGTGCCACCAGTGATCCAGGGGACATATACAATGAGCAGTTCTTC. The chain combines TRBV24-1 with TRBJ2-1, with D tentatively TRBD1 (6 bases). Deletions cut 3 bases from V and 4 bases from J, with 12 bases between. The CDR3 length is 15 residues. CDR1 is KGHDR, CDR2 SFDVKD, per germline.

The chain combines TRBV6-5 with TRBJ1-3; D is possibly TRBD1 (5 bases). CDR1 is MNHEY and CDR2 is SVGAGI in the germline V gene. V was clipped by 6 bases and J by 0 bases, with 9 bases between them. The CDR3 is made up of 14 amino acids. Here the CDR3 DNA reads TGTGCCAGCAGACAGGTCCGCTCTGGAAACACCATATATTTT. This sequence encodes CASRQVRSGNTIYF.

This clone was seen only once. This chain links TRBV5-1 with TRBJ2-1, with TRBD2 matching 13 bases. Germline-derived CDR1 and CDR2 are SGHRS and YFSETQ. V lost 3 bases and J lost 2; bases outside the gene matches: 5. CDR3 length: 17 amino acids. The CDR3 loop reads CASSSVTSGGAYNEQFF. DNA of the CDR3: TGCGCCAGCAGCTCAGTAACTAGCGGGGGGGCCTACAATGAGCAGTTCTTC.

The V gene is TRBV6-1, the J gene TRBJ1-2; no definite D call. The length of the CDR3 is 14 residues. V lost 1 base and J lost 0, with 6 bases in between. Germline CDR1 reads MNHNS; CDR2 reads SASEGT. CDR3 loop: CASSEVSSNYGYTF. The CDR3 DNA is TGTGCCAGCAGTGAAGTTAGTTCTAACTATGGCTACACCTTC.

This clone occurred once. The chain has TRBV12-3 or TRBV12-4 and TRBJ2-1; maybe TRBD2 (5 bases). This CDR3 contains 13 residues. The V end lost 3 bases, the J end lost 5 bases, and 8 bases lay between the germline ends. This CDR3 reads CASSFFGDNEQFF. CDR3 sequence (DNA): TGTGCCAGCAGTTTTTTCGGGGACAATGAGCAGTTCTTC.

This clone was seen once. The gene calls are TRBV6-1 and TRBJ2-1, with 8 nucleotides matching TRBD2. CDR1 and CDR2 from the germline V gene are MNHNS and SASEGT. The CDR3 covers 17 residues. Trimming took 4 bases from V and 8 from J; bases not matched to a gene: 16. CDR3 coding DNA: TGTGCCAGCAGTGGGGGGTCTAGCGGGCTCTCGTTTTATGAGCAGTTCTTC. Translated, it gives CASSGGSSGLSFYEQFF.

The V gene is TRBV7-6, the J gene TRBJ2-5, with TRBD1 matching 7 bases. In germline, CDR1 is SGHVS, CDR2 FNYEAQ. This CDR3 spans 15 amino acids. The ends lost 4 bases at V and 5 bases at J; junction bases unmatched: 10. CDR3: CASSYQQQGRETQYF. The CDR3 region has the DNA TGTGCCAGCAGCTACCAACAACAGGGGCGGGAGACCCAGTACTTC.

The chain uses TRBV11-1 and TRBJ2-5; 11 bases agree with TRBD2. This CDR3 is built from 16 residues. The germline CDR1 and CDR2 sequences are SGHAT and FQDESV (reference sequence). V shed 3 bases, J shed 1 base, and the junction held 4 bases outside the gene matches. CDR3 in amino acids: CASSFRLAGSQETQYF. The CDR3 DNA sequence: TGTGCCAGCAGCTTCAGACTAGCGGGGTCCCAAGAGACCCAGTACTTC.

The sample holds one count of this clone. V usage is TRBV18 and J usage is TRBJ2-3, with D possibly matching TRBD1 (5 bases). V was clipped by 3 bases and J by 1 base, with 8 bases between them. Germline V gives CDR1 KGHSH, CDR2 LQKENI. The CDR3 has 14 residues. The CDR3 protein is CASSPQGGTDTQYF. Here the CDR3 DNA reads TGTGCCAGCTCACCCCAAGGGGGCACAGATACGCAGTATTTT.

The V call is TRBV24-1, the J call TRBJ1-6; 7 bases are a match to TRBD1. Germline CDR1 and CDR2: KGHDR and SFDVKD. The V segment lost 0 bases and the J segment 8 bases; nucleotides outside the gene matches: 6. The CDR3 length is 16 residues. CDR3 region: CATSDLEGARYSPLHF. The CDR3 region has the DNA TGTGCCACCAGTGATTTGGAGGGGGCGCGATATTCACCCCTCCACTTT.

The chain has TRBV6-1 and TRBJ1-4; D is unresolved. Germline V gene sequence: CDR1 MNHNS, CDR2 SASEGT. The CDR3 has 17 amino acids. Between the trimmed V and J ends, which lost 2 bases and 0 bases, there was a span of 13 bases. The CDR3 bases are TGTGCCAGCAGTGAAAAATATGGGTCCGCAACTAATGAAAAACTGTTTTTT. This encodes CASSEKYGSATNEKLFF.

The chain uses TRBV9 and TRBJ2-7; 9 bases are shared with TRBD1. V shed 6 bases and J 7 bases; nucleotides not matched to a gene: 8. The CDR3 sequence is 13 residues long. Germline V CDR1 and CDR2: SGDLS, YYNGEE. The CDR3 DNA reads TGTGCCAGCACCAAACAGGGGGCCGGGGAGCAGTACTTC. Amino acids: CASTKQGAGEQYF.

The rearrangement joins TRBV27 to TRBJ1-2; possible D gene TRBD1, 5 bases. The CDR3 runs 14 residues. CDR1 is MNHEY and CDR2 is SMNVEV in the germline V gene (reference sequence). Trimming removed 0 bases at V and 8 bases at J, with 13 bases between. CDR3 residues: CASSLSSGGIGYTF. Written as DNA, the CDR3 is TGTGCCAGCAGTTTATCGAGCGGGGGGATCGGCTACACCTTC.

The chain is built from TRBV30 and TRBJ1-2; the match to TRBD1 covers 7 bases. The CDR3 has 15 residues. In germline, CDR1 is GTSNPN, CDR2 SVGIG (reference sequence). V lost 4 bases, J lost 0 bases, and 8 bases stayed unmatched. The CDR3 DNA reads as TGTGCCTGGAACGCGGGACAGCAAGCTAACTATGGCTACACCTTC. It specifies CAWNAGQQANYGYTF.

The chain couples TRBV11-2 to TRBJ2-3, with 7 bases lining up with TRBD1. The V gene end was trimmed by 6 bases and the J gene end by 2 bases; junction bases not matched to a gene: 5. Germline lookup yields CDR1 SGHAT and CDR2 FQNNGV. This CDR3 is built from 14 residues. This CDR3 reads CASRVGTATDTQYF. The CDR3 nucleotides read TGTGCCAGCAGGGTAGGGACAGCCACAGATACGCAGTATTTT.

This chain connects TRBV12-3 or TRBV12-4 to TRBJ2-7, with a possible D match to TRBD1 (6 bases). This CDR3 has 13 residues. The V gene lost 6 bases and the J gene lost 3 bases, with 12 bases spanning the gap. Written as DNA, the CDR3 is TGTGCCAGCAGGTTCAGGGGTGACTACGAGCAGTACTTC. Encoded protein: CASRFRGDYEQYF.

V and J are TRBV19 and TRBJ1-2; TRBD1 is a possible D gene (6 bases). Germline V lookup: CDR1 LNHDA, CDR2 SQIVND (reference sequence). V shed 1 base and J shed 5 bases, with 11 bases lying between them. This CDR3 spans 14 amino acids. The CDR3 nucleotides read TGTGCCAGTAGTATAGTCGGGACACTTTATGGCTACACCTTC. This translates into CASSIVGTLYGYTF.

The chain combines TRBV5-6 with TRBJ2-1, with 8 bases aligning to TRBD2. The CDR3 contains 15 residues. Trimming at V came to 0 bases and at J to 4 bases, leaving 3 bases not matched to a gene. The germline V gene has CDR1 SGHDT and CDR2 YYEEEE. CDR3 protein: CASSLELADYNEQFF. The CDR3, as DNA: TGTGCCAGCAGCTTGGAACTAGCGGATTACAATGAGCAGTTCTTC.

The chain joins TRBV6-6 to TRBJ1-1; no reliable D call. The germline V and J ends were trimmed by 8 bases and 0 bases, with 16 bases remaining between them. This CDR3 contains 15 residues. Germline V gives CDR1 MNHNY, CDR2 SVGAGI (reference sequence). The CDR3, as DNA: TGTGCCAGCCCGAAGGCTGGCACGTTGAACACTGAAGCTTTCTTT. This sequence encodes CASPKAGTLNTEAFF.

This chain links TRBV3-1 (or the pseudogene TRBV3-2) with TRBJ2-3; 12 bases map to TRBD2. V lost 4 bases, J lost 2 bases, and 4 bases stayed unmatched. The CDR3 consists of 16 residues. Per the germline V gene, CDR1 is LGHDT and CDR2 is YNNKEL (reference sequence). The CDR3 nucleotides are TGTGCCAGCAGCCCCCGACTAGCGGGGGACACAGATACGCAGTATTTT. Protein product: CASSPRLAGDTDTQYF.

This chain connects TRBV7-2 to TRBJ1-4; D perhaps matches TRBD1 (6 bases). The CDR3 runs to 16 residues. V was pared by 4 bases and J by 0 bases, with 12 bases between. Germline loops: CDR1 SGHTA, CDR2 FQGNSA. CDR3 sequence (DNA): TGTGCCAGCAGCTCAACTCGACAGGCAACTAATGAAAAACTGTTTTTT. Its protein product is CASSSTRQATNEKLFF.